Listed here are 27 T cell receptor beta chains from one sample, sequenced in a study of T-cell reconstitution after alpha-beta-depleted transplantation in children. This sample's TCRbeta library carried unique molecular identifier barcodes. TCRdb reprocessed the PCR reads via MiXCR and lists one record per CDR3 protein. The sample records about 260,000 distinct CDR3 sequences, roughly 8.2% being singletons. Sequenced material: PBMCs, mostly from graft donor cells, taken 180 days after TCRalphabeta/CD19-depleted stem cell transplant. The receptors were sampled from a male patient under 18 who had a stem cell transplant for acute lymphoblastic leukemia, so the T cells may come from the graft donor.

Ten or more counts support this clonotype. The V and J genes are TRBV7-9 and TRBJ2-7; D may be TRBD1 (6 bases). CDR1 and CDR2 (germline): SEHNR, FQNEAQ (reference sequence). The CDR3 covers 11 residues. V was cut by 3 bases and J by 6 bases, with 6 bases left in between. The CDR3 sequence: CASSFRGEQYF. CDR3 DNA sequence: TGTGCCAGCAGCTTCAGGGGCGAGCAGTACTTC.

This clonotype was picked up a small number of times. For the CDR3, the DNA is TGTGCCAGCAGCCGAGGGGGGGTCGAGCAGTACTTC. Its translation is CASSRGGVEQYF. This chain joins TRBV14 and TRBJ2-7, with D maybe TRBD2 (7 bases). Germline-derived CDR1 and CDR2 are SGHDN and FVKESK. The CDR3 is 12 amino acids. Trimming left V 4 bases short and J 6 bases short, with 10 bases between.

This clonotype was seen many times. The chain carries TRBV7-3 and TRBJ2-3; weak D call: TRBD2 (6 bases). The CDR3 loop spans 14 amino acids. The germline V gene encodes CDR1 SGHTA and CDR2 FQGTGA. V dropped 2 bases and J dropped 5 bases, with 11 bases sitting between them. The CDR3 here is CASSLAGGGDTQYF. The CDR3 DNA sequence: TGTGCCAGCAGCTTAGCCGGGGGAGGAGATACGCAGTATTTT.

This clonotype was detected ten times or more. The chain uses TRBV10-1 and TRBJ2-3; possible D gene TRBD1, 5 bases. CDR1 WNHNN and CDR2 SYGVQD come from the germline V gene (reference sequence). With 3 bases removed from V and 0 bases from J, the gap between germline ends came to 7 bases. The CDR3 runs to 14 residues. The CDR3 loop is CASSEQASTDTQYF. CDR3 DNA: TGCGCCAGCAGTGAACAGGCCAGCACAGATACGCAGTATTTT.

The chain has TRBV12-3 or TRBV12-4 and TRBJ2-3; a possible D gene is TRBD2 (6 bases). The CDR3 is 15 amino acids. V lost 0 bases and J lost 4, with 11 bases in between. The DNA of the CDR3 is TGTGCCAGCAGTTTAGCCTCCGGGACTGCAGATACGCAGTATTTT. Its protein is CASSLASGTADTQYF.

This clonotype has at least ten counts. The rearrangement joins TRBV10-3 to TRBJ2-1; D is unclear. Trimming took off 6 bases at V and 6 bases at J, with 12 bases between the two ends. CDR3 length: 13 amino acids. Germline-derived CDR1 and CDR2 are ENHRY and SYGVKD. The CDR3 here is CAIRYVLSNEQFF. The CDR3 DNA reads TGTGCCATCAGGTATGTCCTGTCCAATGAGCAGTTCTTC.

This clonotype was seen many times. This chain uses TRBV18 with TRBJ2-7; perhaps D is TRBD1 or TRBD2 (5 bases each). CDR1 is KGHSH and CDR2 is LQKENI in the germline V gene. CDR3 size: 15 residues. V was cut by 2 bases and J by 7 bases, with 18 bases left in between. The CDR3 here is CASSPVRTPSGEQYF. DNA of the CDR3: TGTGCCAGCTCACCAGTTAGGACTCCATCAGGGGAGCAGTACTTC.

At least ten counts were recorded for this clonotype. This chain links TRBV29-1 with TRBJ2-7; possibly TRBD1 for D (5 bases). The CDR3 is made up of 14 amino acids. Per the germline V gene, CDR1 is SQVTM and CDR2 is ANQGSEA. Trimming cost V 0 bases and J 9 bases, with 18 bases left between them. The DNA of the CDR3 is TGCAGCGTTGAAGATCTTGCAGGGTCGGTCGGGCAGTACTTC. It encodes CSVEDLAGSVGQYF.

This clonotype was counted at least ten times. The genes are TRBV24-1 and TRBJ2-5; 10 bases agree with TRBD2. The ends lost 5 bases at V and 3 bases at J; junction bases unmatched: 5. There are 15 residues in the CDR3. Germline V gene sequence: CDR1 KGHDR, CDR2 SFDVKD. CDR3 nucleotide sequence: TGTGCCACCAGTGGCCCCGGACTAGCGGAAGAGACCCAGTACTTC. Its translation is CATSGPGLAEETQYF.

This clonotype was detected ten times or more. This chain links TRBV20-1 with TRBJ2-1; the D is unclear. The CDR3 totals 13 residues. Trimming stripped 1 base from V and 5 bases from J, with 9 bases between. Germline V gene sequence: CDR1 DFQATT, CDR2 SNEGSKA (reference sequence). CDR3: CSARGRVHNEQFF. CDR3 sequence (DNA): TGCAGTGCTAGAGGACGGGTCCACAATGAGCAGTTCTTC.

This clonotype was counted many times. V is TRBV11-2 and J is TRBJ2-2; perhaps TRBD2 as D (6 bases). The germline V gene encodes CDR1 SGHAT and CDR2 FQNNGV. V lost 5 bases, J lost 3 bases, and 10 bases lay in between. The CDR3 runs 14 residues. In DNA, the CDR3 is TGTGCCAGCAGCCGGTCGGGGGACACCGGGGAGCTGTTTTTT. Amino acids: CASSRSGDTGELFF.

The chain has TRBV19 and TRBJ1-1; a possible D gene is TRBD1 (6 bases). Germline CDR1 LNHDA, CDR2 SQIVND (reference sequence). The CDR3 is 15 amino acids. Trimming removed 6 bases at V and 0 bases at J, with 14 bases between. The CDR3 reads CASRSGHNLNTEAFF. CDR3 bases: TGTGCCAGTAGATCGGGACATAACCTGAACACTGAAGCTTTCTTT.

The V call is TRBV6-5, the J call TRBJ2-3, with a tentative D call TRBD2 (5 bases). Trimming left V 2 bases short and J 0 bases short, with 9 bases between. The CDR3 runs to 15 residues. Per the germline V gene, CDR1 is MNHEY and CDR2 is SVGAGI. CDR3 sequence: CASSYGSTSTDTQYF. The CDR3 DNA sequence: TGTGCCAGCAGTTACGGGAGCACTAGCACAGATACGCAGTATTTT.

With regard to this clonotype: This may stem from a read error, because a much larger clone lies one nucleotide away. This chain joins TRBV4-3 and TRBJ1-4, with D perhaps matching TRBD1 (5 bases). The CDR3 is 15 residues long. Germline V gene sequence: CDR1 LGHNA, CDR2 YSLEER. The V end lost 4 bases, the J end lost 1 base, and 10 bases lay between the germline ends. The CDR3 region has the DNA TGCGCCAGCAGCCGAGTCGGGGGAACTAATGAAAAACTGTTTTTT. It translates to CASSRVGGTNEKLFF.

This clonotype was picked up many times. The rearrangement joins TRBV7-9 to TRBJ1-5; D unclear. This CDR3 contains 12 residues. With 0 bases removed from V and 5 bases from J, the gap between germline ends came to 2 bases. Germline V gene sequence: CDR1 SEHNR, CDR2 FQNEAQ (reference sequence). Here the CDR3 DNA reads TGTGCCAGCAGCTTAGCTTATCAGCCCCAGCATTTT. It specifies CASSLAYQPQHF.

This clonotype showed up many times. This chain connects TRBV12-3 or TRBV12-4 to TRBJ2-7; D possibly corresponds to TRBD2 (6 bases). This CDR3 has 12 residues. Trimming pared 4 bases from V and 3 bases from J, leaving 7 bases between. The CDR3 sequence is CASSWGLYEQYF. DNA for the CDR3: TGTGCCAGCAGTTGGGGACTCTACGAGCAGTACTTC.

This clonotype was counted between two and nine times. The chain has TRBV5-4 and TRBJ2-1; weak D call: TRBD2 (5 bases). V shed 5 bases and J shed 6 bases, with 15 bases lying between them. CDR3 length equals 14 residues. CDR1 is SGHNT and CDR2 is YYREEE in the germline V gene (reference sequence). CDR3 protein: CASSSITSFNEQFF. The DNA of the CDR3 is TGTGCCAGCAGTTCCATTACTAGTTTCAATGAGCAGTTCTTC. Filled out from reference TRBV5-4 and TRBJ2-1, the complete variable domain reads ETGVTQSPTHLIKTRGQQVTLRCSSQSGHNTVSWYQQALGQGPQFIFQYYREEENGRGNFPPRFSGLQFPNYSSELNVNALELDDSALYLCASSSITSFNEQFFGPGTRLTVL.

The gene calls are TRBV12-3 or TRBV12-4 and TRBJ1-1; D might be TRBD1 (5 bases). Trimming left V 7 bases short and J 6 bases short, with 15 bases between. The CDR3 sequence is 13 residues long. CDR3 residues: CASMLQALAEAFF. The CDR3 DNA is TGTGCCAGCATGTTACAGGCACTCGCTGAAGCTTTCTTT.

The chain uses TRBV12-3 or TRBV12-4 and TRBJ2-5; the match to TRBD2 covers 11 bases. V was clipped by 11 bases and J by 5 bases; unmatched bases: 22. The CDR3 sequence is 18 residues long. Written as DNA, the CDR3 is TGTGCCTTCAGTTTAGCTGGGCATAGCGGGGGGGCCTGGGAGACCCAGTACTTC. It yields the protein CAFSLAGHSGGAWETQYF.

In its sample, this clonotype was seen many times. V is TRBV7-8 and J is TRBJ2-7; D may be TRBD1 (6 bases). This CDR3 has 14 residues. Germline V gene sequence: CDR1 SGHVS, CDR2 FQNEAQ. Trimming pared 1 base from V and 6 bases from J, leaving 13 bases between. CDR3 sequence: CASSLGNTGIEQYF. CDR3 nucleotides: TGTGCCAGCAGCTTAGGCAACACAGGGATCGAGCAGTACTTC.

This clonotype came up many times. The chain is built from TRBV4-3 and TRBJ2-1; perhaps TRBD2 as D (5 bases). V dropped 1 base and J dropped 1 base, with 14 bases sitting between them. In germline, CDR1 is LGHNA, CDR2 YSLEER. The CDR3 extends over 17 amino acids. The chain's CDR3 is CASSQGLPGSSYNEQFF. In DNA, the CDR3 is TGCGCCAGCAGCCAAGGGCTCCCGGGATCATCCTACAATGAGCAGTTCTTC.

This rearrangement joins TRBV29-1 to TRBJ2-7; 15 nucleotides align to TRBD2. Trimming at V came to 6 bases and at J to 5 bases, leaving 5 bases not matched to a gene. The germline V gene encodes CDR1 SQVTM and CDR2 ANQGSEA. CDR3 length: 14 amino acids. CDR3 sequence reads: CSVRTSGGGHEQYF. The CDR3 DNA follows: TGCAGCGTCCGGACTAGCGGGGGGGGGCACGAGCAGTACTTC.

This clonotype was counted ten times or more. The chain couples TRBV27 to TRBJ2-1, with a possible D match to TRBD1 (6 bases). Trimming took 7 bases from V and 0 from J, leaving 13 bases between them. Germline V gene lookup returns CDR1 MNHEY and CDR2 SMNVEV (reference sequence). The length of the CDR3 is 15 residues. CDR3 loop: CASTPRGSSYNEQFF. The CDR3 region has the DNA TGTGCCAGCACCCCCAGGGGTAGCTCCTACAATGAGCAGTTCTTC.

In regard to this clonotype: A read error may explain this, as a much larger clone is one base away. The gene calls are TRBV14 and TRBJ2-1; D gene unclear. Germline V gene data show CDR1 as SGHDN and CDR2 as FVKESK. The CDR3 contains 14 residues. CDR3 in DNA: TGTGCCAGCGCGGATACGTTTTCCTACAATCAGCAGTTCTTC. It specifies CASADTFSYNQQFF. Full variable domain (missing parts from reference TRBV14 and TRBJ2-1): EAGVTQFPSHSVIEKGQTVTLRCDPISGHDNLYWYRRVMGKEIKFLLHFVKESKQDESGMPNNRFLAERTGGTYSTLKVQPAELEDSGVYFCASADTFSYNQQFFGPGTRLTVL.

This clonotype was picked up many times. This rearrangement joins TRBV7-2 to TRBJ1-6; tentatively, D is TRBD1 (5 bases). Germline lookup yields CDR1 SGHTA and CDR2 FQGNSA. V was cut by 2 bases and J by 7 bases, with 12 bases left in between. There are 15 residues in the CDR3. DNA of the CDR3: TGTGCCAGCAGCTTATCAAGGGGAGCCAATTCACCCCTCCACTTT. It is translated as CASSLSRGANSPLHF. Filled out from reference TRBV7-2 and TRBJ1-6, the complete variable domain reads GAGVSQSPSNKVTEKGKDVELRCDPISGHTALYWYRQSLGQGLEFLIYFQGNSAPDKSGLPSDRFSAERTGGSVSTLTIQRTQQEDSAVYLCASSLSRGANSPLHFGNGTRLTVT.

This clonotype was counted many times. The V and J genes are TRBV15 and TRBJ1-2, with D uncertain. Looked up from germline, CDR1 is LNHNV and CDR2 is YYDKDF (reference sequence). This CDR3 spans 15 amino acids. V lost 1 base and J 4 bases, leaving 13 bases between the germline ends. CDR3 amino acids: CATSRVAAGLYGYTF. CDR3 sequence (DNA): TGTGCCACCAGCAGAGTTGCTGCGGGCCTCTATGGCTACACCTTC.

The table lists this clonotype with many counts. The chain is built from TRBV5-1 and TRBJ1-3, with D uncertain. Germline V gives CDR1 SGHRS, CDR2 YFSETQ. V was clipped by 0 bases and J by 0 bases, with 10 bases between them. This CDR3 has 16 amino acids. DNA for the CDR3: TGCGCCAGCAGCTTGGATCCGCGGATCTCTGGAAACACCATATATTTT. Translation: CASSLDPRISGNTIYF. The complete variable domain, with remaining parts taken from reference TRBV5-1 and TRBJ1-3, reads KAGVTQTPRYLIKTRGQQVTLSCSPISGHRSVSWYQQTPGQGLQFLFEYFSETQRNKGNFPGRFSGRQFSNSRSEMNVSTLELGDSALYLCASSLDPRISGNTIYFGEGSWLTVV.